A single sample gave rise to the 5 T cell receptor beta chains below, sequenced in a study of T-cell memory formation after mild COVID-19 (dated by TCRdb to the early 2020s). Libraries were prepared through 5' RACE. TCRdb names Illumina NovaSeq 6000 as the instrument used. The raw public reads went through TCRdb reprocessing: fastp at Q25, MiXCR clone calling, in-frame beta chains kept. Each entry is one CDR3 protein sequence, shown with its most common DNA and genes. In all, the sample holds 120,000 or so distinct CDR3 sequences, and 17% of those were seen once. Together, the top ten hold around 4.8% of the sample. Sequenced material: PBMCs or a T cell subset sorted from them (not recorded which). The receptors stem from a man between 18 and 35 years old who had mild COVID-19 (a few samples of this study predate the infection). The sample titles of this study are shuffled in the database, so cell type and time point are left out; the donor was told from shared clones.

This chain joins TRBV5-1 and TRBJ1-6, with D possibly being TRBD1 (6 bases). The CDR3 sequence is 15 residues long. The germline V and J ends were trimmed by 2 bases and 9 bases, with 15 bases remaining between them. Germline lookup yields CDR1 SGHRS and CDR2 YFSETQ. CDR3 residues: CASSFSAGESSPLHF. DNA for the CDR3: TGCGCCAGCAGCTTCTCCGCAGGGGAGAGTTCACCCCTCCACTTT.

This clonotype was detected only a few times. This chain's CDR3 is CASSTGTYEQYV. CDR3 DNA sequence: TGTGCCAGCAGCACTGGAACCTACGAGCAGTACGTC. V is TRBV21-1 and J is TRBJ2-7. TRBV21-1 is recorded as a pseudogene. The CDR3 has 12 amino acids.

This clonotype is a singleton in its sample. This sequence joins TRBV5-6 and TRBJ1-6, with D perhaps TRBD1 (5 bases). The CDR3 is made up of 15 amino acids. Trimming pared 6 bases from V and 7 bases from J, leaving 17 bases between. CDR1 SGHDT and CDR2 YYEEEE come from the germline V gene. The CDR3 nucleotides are TGTGCCAGCACCTTTGGAGGCAAGGGGAATTCACCCCTCCACTTT. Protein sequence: CASTFGGKGNSPLHF.

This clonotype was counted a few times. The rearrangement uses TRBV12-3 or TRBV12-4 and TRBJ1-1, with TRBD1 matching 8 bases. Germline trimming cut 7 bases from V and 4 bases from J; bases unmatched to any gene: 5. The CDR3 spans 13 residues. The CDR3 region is CASTLDRGTEAFF. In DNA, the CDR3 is TGTGCCAGCACCCTTGACAGGGGCACTGAAGCTTTCTTT.

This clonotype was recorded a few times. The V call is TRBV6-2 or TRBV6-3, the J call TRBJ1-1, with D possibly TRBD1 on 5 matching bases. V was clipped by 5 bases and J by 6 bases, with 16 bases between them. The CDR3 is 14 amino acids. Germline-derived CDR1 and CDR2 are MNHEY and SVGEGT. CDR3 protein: CASSPGPIIAEAFF. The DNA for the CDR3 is TGTGCCAGCAGTCCGGGACCAATAATCGCTGAAGCTTTCTTT.